Included here is one TCR beta chain sequence, with context. The antigen is unknown. V was shortened by 6 bases and J by 1 base, with 10 bases between the two germline ends. The CDR3 contains 12 residues. Germline V gene sequence: CDR1 SQVTM, CDR2 ANQGSEA. The record originates from a study of cytomegalovirus exposure and HLA in healthy donors. Study-level information: Approximately 80 million unique TCRs, all from HLA-typed donors, were included in an early release of the data. Study-level findings and limits: Exclusion as indistinguishable affected some V segments, including TRBV6-2 and TRBV6-3.

Primers: 60 Vbeta forward and 13 Jbeta reverse. Measured with immunoSEQ multiplex PCR; TCRdb has only the in-frame clones, and not every one. Altogether around 120,000 clones are present, approximately 80% being singletons, with the ten largest covering over 0.2%. The specimen was PBMCs. This TCR was recovered from a man aged 45-60 years in good health and CMV-seronegative. The chain links TRBV29-1 to TRBJ2-7; the D gene is possibly TRBD2 (6 bases). This CDR3 reads CSVGGASYEQYF. The DNA of the CDR3 is TGCAGCGTCGGAGGGGCTTCCTACGAGCAGTACTTC.